This is a list of T cell receptor beta chains from one sample in a study of a mutant IDH1 vaccine in newly diagnosed glioma. Their recognized antigens are unknown. Repertoires were generated with immunoSEQ multiplex PCR, while TCRdb's copy carries only in-frame clones and drops some. The table records about 46,000 clones, approximately 88% of them present only once. Sequenced material: PBMCs, taken from a glioma patient whose treatment included an IDH1 peptide vaccine. These receptors were collected from a woman aged 25 to 39 with glioma. Some clones in this sample may be carry-over from other donors' samples. CDR3s include the opening cysteine and the closing phenylalanine or tryptophan. Fields, in order: V gene, J gene, clone size, D gene, CDR3 DNA, CDR3 protein. A D gene is named only where the DNA matches it firmly. Rows may omit the clone size; those that give it use once, few, many or a size class.

>TRBV5-6|TRBJ2-2|.|.
TGTGCCAGCAGCCTCGTCGGCTCTTATGGGGGAGGAAGGACCGGGGAGCTGTTTTTT
CASSLVGSYGGGRTGELFF
>TRBV28|TRBJ2-7|.|TRBD1
TGTGCCAGCAGCCCCCCCGGGACAGGGATATACGAGCAGTACTTC
CASSPPGTGIYEQYF
>TRBV2|TRBJ2-5|.|.
TGTGCCAGCACCACACCCGACGGGCGGGAGACCCAGTACTTC
CASTTPDGRETQYF
>TRBV19|TRBJ1-5|.|.
TGTGCCAGTAGTACAGGGGGCAATCAGCCCCAGCATTTT
CASSTGGNQPQHF
>TRBV27|TRBJ1-3|.|.
TGTGCCAGCAGCCACGTAGGGCCCCAGGGAAACACCATATATTTT
CASSHVGPQGNTIYF
>TRBV10-1|TRBJ2-1|.|TRBD1
TGCGCCAGCAGTGACAGGACAGGGGGGGACTACAATGAGCAGTTCTTC
CASSDRTGGDYNEQFF
>TRBV30|TRBJ2-3|.|TRBD2
TGTGCCTGGAGTTATGGGACTAGCGGGAGCGCAGATACGCAGTATTTT
CAWSYGTSGSADTQYF
>TRBV9|TRBJ2-1|.|TRBD2
TGTGCCAGCACCCCCGGGGGGGCGGGAGGGCCTGAAGGGAATGAGCAGTTCTTC
CASTPGGAGGPEGNEQFF
>TRBV6-1|TRBJ1-5|.|TRBD1
TGTGCCAGCAGTGACTCGACAGGGGGACAGCCCCAGCATTTT
CASSDSTGGQPQHF
>TRBV19|TRBJ1-2|.|.
TGTGCCAGTACCCAGAACTATAATGGCTACACCTTC
CASTQNYNGYTF
>TRBV6-5|TRBJ1-1|.|.
TGTGCCAGCACACCCCGATGGGGTATCAACACTGAAGCTTTCTTT
CASTPRWGINTEAFF
>TRBV21-1|TRBJ2-7|few|.
TGTGCCAGCAGCAATAGGACTAGCGGGAGGTACTCCTACGAGCAGTACTTC
CASSNRTSGRYSYEQYF
>TRBV19|TRBJ2-7|.|TRBD1
TGTGCCAGTGGCGAGACAGGGACCTACGAGCAGTACTTC
CASGETGTYEQYF
>TRBV4-2|TRBJ2-7|.|TRBD2
TGTGCCAGCAGCCAAGGGCGGGAGGGTCGCGAGCAGTACTTC
CASSQGREGREQYF
>TRBV19|TRBJ2-2|few|.
TGTGCCAGTAGTTCGATAGTAGCCCTCACCGGGGAGCTGTTTTTT
CASSSIVALTGELFF
>TRBV2|TRBJ2-2|.|.
TGTGCCAGCAGTGATAGATACACCGGGGAGCTGTTTTTT
CASSDRYTGELFF
>TRBV5-5|TRBJ2-2|.|TRBD1
TGTGCCAGCAGGTGGACAGGGGCTAACACCGGGGAGCTGTTTTTT
CASRWTGANTGELFF
>TRBV27|TRBJ1-4|.|.
TGTGCCAGCAGTCCAGGACTTCGGGCTGGTGAAAAACTGTTTTTT
CASSPGLRAGEKLFF
>TRBV7-9|TRBJ2-1|.|TRBD2
TGTGCCAGCAGGGGGACTAGCGGGGCATACAATGAGCAGTTCTTC
CASRGTSGAYNEQFF
>TRBV11-2|TRBJ2-5|.|.
TGTGCCAGCAGCCGCGACAGCCAAGAGACCCAGTACTTC
CASSRDSQETQYF
>TRBV15|TRBJ2-3|.|TRBD2
TGTGCCACCACCGGGGGGGACTACTCCACAGATACGCAGTATTTT
CATTGGDYSTDTQYF
>TRBV18|TRBJ1-2|.|.
TGTGCCAGCTCGCCTGACAGAGACTATGGCTACACCTTC
CASSPDRDYGYTF
>TRBV27|TRBJ2-1|.|.
TGTGCCAGCTCACGGGGCAATGAGCAGTTCTTC
CASSRGNEQFF
>TRBV10-3|TRBJ2-4|.|TRBD2
TGTGCCATCAGTGAGGTGAGCGGGACAGCCAAAAACATTCAGTACTTC
CAISEVSGTAKNIQYF
>TRBV4-1|TRBJ2-3|.|TRBD1
TGCGCCAGCAGCCAAGACAGCCAGGGGGTTAAGTATTTT
CASSQDSQGVKYF
>TRBV30|TRBJ1-2|.|.
TGTGCCTGGTCTTTTCTCCAGGGAGATGGCTACACCTTC
CAWSFLQGDGYTF
>TRBV4-2|TRBJ2-3|.|.
TGTGCCAGTGCCGGGACTGACGAACGGAAAGATACGCAGTATTTT
CASAGTDERKDTQYF
>TRBV7-8|TRBJ2-2|.|.
TGTGCCAGCAGTTCTGTAGCGGAGGACACCGGGGAGCTGTTTTTT
CASSSVAEDTGELFF
>TRBV4-1|TRBJ1-5|.|.
TGCGCCAGCAGCCAAGGAGGGGGGGCAAGGCAGCCCCAGCATTTT
CASSQGGGARQPQHF